Following are 27 T cell receptor beta chains from one sample sequenced in a study of spatial heterogeneity in lung cancer. Noted time point: sample taken at primary tumor resection. Sequencing of whole RNA from tumor, nontumor lung or frozen PBMC involved no sorting. TCRdb reprocessed the 5' RACE reads via MiXCR and lists one record per CDR3 protein. The sample yields roughly 100,000 distinct CDR3 sequences, roughly 10% seen once. The specimen was PBMCs, collected at surgery. The source is a male donor with early-stage non-small cell lung cancer.

This clonotype was found many times. The chain recombines TRBV10-3 with TRBJ1-5; D not resolved. Looked up from germline, CDR1 is ENHRY and CDR2 is SYGVKD. The ends were cut back, 5 bases at V and 0 bases at J, with 2 bases in the middle. The CDR3 has 12 amino acids. This CDR3 is CAISHSNQPQHF. CDR3 nucleotides: TGTGCCATCAGTCATAGCAATCAGCCCCAGCATTTT.

The J gene is TRBJ2-3, the V gene TRBV6-5; a weak D match, TRBD1 (5 bases). CDR1 and CDR2 from the germline V gene are MNHEY and SVGAGI. V lost 7 bases and J 2 bases, leaving 10 bases between the germline ends. The CDR3 totals 13 residues. CDR3 loop: CASTRDNTDTQYF. The DNA of the CDR3 is TGTGCCAGCACCAGGGATAACACAGATACGCAGTATTTT.

The J gene is TRBJ2-6, the V gene TRBV20-1; 8 bases match TRBD1. The CDR3 contains 14 residues. Germline V CDR1 and CDR2: DFQATT, SNEGSKA (reference sequence). The ends lost 5 bases at V and 9 bases at J; junction bases unmatched: 9. The CDR3 bases are TGCAGTGCTGCAACGGGACAGGCCAACAACGTCCTGACTTTC. Translation: CSAATGQANNVLTF.

In this sample, this clonotype turned up many times. The CDR3: CASSPLGESQETQYF. As DNA, the CDR3 is TGTGCCAGCAGTCCACTGGGGGAGAGTCAAGAGACCCAGTACTTC. The rearrangement joins TRBV28 to TRBJ2-5; D tentatively fits TRBD1 or TRBD2 (5 bases each). V lost 5 bases to trimming and J lost 2 bases, with 15 bases between them. The CDR3 spans 15 residues. From germline, CDR1 is MDHEN and CDR2 SYDVKM.

This clonotype showed up many times. This rearrangement joins TRBV3-1 to TRBJ2-5; D unclear. The CDR3 covers 12 residues. Germline CDR1 and CDR2: LGHDT and YNNKEL (reference sequence). The V end lost 6 bases, the J end lost 3 bases, and 8 bases lay between the germline ends. Here the CDR3 reads CASRREEETQYF. DNA of the CDR3: TGTGCCAGCAGGCGAGAGGAAGAGACCCAGTACTTC.

The V and J genes are TRBV5-5 and TRBJ2-5; D assignment may be TRBD1 or TRBD2 (5 bases each). This CDR3 has 13 residues. V was cut by 1 base and J by 9 bases, with 13 bases left in between. Germline CDR1 SGHKS, CDR2 YYEKEE (reference sequence). CDR3 region: CASSLPQGEAQYF. The CDR3 nucleotides read TGTGCCAGCAGCTTGCCGCAGGGAGAAGCCCAGTACTTC.

Ten or more counts support this clonotype. This chain connects TRBV4-3 to TRBJ1-4, with D possibly TRBD1 on 5 matching bases. From germline, CDR1 is LGHNA and CDR2 YSLEER. The germline V and J ends were trimmed by 0 bases and 1 base, with 9 bases remaining between them. This CDR3 is 16 amino acids long. CDR3 protein: CASSQEIRGTNEKLFF. For the CDR3, the DNA is TGCGCCAGCAGCCAAGAGATAAGGGGAACTAATGAAAAACTGTTTTTT.

In its sample, this clonotype was seen a few times. The chain joins TRBV11-1 to TRBJ2-1, with D possibly being TRBD1 or TRBD2 (5 bases each). The CDR3 is 15 residues long. Between the trimmed V and J ends, which lost 2 bases and 6 bases, there was a span of 14 bases. Germline CDR1 reads SGHAT; CDR2 reads FQDESV (reference sequence). DNA for the CDR3: TGTGCCAGCAGCTTACGGGGCGATATGAGCAATGAGCAGTTCTTC. Encoded protein: CASSLRGDMSNEQFF.

The chain is built from TRBV20-1 and TRBJ1-3; the D is unclear. V was pared by 1 base and J by 0 bases, with 4 bases between. The CDR3 covers 13 residues. Germline CDR1 and CDR2: DFQATT and SNEGSKA (reference sequence). CDR3 nucleotides: TGCAGTGCTAGAGGGTACTCTGGAAACACCATATATTTT. It translates to CSARGYSGNTIYF.

The chain joins TRBV3-1 to TRBJ2-7; unclear D gene. CDR3 length equals 13 residues. V was pared by 4 bases and J by 5 bases, with 12 bases between. CDR1 and CDR2 (germline): LGHDT, YNNKEL (reference sequence). DNA for the CDR3: TGTGCCAGCAGCCCCCCCCTGCGGAACGAGCAGTACTTC. This encodes CASSPPLRNEQYF.

The rearrangement uses TRBV7-2 and TRBJ1-5; no reliable D call. The V end was cut by 1 base, the J end by 7 bases, with 8 bases between. The CDR3 sequence is 13 residues long. Germline CDR1 reads SGHTA; CDR2 reads FQGNSA. In nucleotides, the CDR3 is TGTGCCAGCAGCTTAGGGGGAGGACAGCCCCAGCATTTT. The encoded protein is CASSLGGGQPQHF.

This clonotype showed up many times. The V call is TRBV18, the J call TRBJ2-4; D remains ambiguous. Per germline, CDR1 KGHSH and CDR2 LQKENI. This CDR3 comprises 17 residues. Between the trimmed V and J ends, which lost 0 bases and 0 bases, there was a span of 12 bases. The CDR3 DNA reads as TGTGCCAGCTCACCACCCTCCAGTACTATAGCCAAAAACATTCAGTACTTC. Translated, it gives CASSPPSSTIAKNIQYF. Filled out from reference TRBV18 and TRBJ2-4, the complete variable domain reads NAGVMQNPRHLVRRRGQEARLRCSPMKGHSHVYWYRQLPEEGLKFMVYLQKENIIDESGMPKERFSAEFPKEGPSILRIQQVVRGDSAAYFCASSPPSSTIAKNIQYFGAGTRLSVL.

This clonotype was detected only a few times. The chain links TRBV29-1 to TRBJ1-1; D not resolved. Per germline, CDR1 SQVTM and CDR2 ANQGSEA. The CDR3 sequence is 10 residues long. V was trimmed by 7 bases and J by 1 base, leaving 4 bases between them. This CDR3 is CSAQNTEAFF. In DNA, the CDR3 is TGCAGCGCACAGAACACTGAAGCTTTCTTT. The full variable domain, its missing parts supplied by reference TRBV29-1 and TRBJ1-1, is SAVISQKPSRDICQRGTSLTIQCQVDSQVTMMFWYRQQPGQSLTLIATANQGSEATYESGFVIDKFPISRPNLTFSTLTVSNMSPEDSSIYLCSAQNTEAFFGQGTRLTVV.

This clonotype was seen repeatedly, ten times or more. The chain joins TRBV6-6 to TRBJ1-1, with D perhaps TRBD1 (5 bases). In germline, CDR1 is MNHNY, CDR2 SVGAGI (reference sequence). Trimming cost V 2 bases and J 3 bases, with 13 bases left between them. The CDR3 is made up of 15 amino acids. The CDR3 is CASSYGGAEDTEAFF. The CDR3 nucleotides read TGTGCCAGCAGTTACGGAGGGGCTGAGGACACTGAAGCTTTCTTT.

The sample holds a few counts of this clonotype. The chain carries TRBV6-5 and TRBJ2-7, with a tentative D call TRBD1 (5 bases). The CDR3 contains 14 residues. Germline V lookup: CDR1 MNHEY, CDR2 SVGAGI. V lost 6 bases and J lost 1, with 13 bases in between. Written as DNA, the CDR3 is TGTGCCAGCAGAAACAGGTTGGTTTCCTACGAGCAGTACTTC. It codes for CASRNRLVSYEQYF.

This clonotype was counted ten times or more. This rearrangement joins TRBV28 to TRBJ1-1; weak D call: TRBD1 (6 bases). V shed 6 bases and J shed 1 base, with 12 bases lying between them. The CDR3 contains 14 residues. Germline values: CDR1 MDHEN, CDR2 SYDVKM. The CDR3 region is CASRLGQPNTEAFF. The CDR3 nucleotides read TGTGCCAGCAGGCTAGGACAGCCGAACACTGAAGCTTTCTTT.

This clonotype was counted many times. The V and J genes are TRBV2 and TRBJ1-1, with D perhaps TRBD1 (5 bases). Germline V lookup: CDR1 SNHLY, CDR2 FYNNEI. V lost 4 bases to trimming and J lost 3 bases, with 9 bases between them. CDR3 length equals 13 residues. CDR3 nucleotide sequence: TGTGCCAGCAGTGCATGGGGGGACACTGAAGCTTTCTTT. Encoded protein: CASSAWGDTEAFF.

This clonotype came up many times. The chain joins TRBV10-2 to TRBJ2-3; TRBD2 might be the D (5 bases). There are 14 residues in the CDR3. Germline-derived CDR1 and CDR2 are WSHSY and SAAADI. V was trimmed by 1 base and J by 0 bases, leaving 5 bases between them. CDR3 amino acids: CASSEWRSTDTQYF. CDR3 nucleotides: TGCGCCAGCAGTGAGTGGAGGAGCACAGATACGCAGTATTTT.

The chain uses TRBV24-1 and TRBJ2-2; TRBD2 might be the D (5 bases). Germline CDR1 is KGHDR and CDR2 is SFDVKD. V lost 12 bases, J lost 5 bases, and 12 bases lay in between. The CDR3 length is 12 residues. CDR3 bases: TGTGCCGCAACTAGTAATACCGGGGAGCTGTTTTTT. Translated: CAATSNTGELFF.

The chain uses TRBV20-1 and TRBJ2-3; 10 bases fit TRBD2. V trimming: 5 bases; J trimming: 1 base; junction bases outside the gene matches: 6. The CDR3 is made up of 15 amino acids. Per the germline V gene, CDR1 is DFQATT and CDR2 is SNEGSKA (reference sequence). The CDR3 is CSARLGTSGTDTQYF. The CDR3 DNA follows: TGCAGTGCTCGCCTTGGGACTAGCGGCACAGATACGCAGTATTTT.

In its sample, this clonotype was seen many times. This sequence joins TRBV3-1 and TRBJ1-1; D gene ambiguous. Between the trimmed V and J ends, which lost 6 bases and 1 base, there was a span of 6 bases. The CDR3 runs 12 residues. Per the germline V gene, CDR1 is LGHDT and CDR2 is YNNKEL (reference sequence). The CDR3 bases are TGTGCCAGCAGGAACAAGAACACTGAAGCTTTCTTT. This translates into CASRNKNTEAFF.

This clonotype has a count of ten or more. The chain carries TRBV20-1 and TRBJ2-3; the D is unclear. V shed 4 bases and J shed 1 base, with 9 bases lying between them. Germline V gene data show CDR1 as DFQATT and CDR2 as SNEGSKA (reference sequence). The CDR3 loop spans 13 amino acids. The CDR3 sequence is CSAIFRGTDTQYF. DNA of the CDR3: TGCAGTGCTATATTTAGAGGCACAGATACGCAGTATTTT.

This clonotype occurred many times. The CDR3 DNA follows: TGTGCCAGCAATAGCGGGGGACCGACCTACGAGCAGTACTTC. Translation: CASNSGGPTYEQYF. This sequence joins TRBV2 and TRBJ2-7; TRBD2 matches 9 bases. The V segment lost 7 bases and the J segment 2 bases; nucleotides outside the gene matches: 6. This CDR3 has 14 amino acids. CDR1 and CDR2 from the germline V gene are SNHLY and FYNNEI. The variable domain in full, completed from reference TRBV2 and TRBJ2-7, reads EPEVTQTPSHQVTQMGQEVILRCVPISNHLYFYWYRQILGQKVEFLVSFYNNEISEKSEIFDDQFSVERPDGSNFTLKIRSTKLEDSAMYFCASNSGGPTYEQYFGPGTRLTVT.

This clonotype has more than one count but fewer than ten. V gene TRBV5-5 combines with J gene TRBJ2-2; no clear D gene. CDR3 length: 15 residues. The V and J ends lost 0 bases and 1 base respectively, with 7 bases between them. CDR1 is SGHKS, CDR2 YYEKEE, per germline (reference sequence). CDR3 protein: CASSLAAQNTGELFF. For the CDR3, the DNA is TGTGCCAGCAGCTTGGCGGCGCAGAACACCGGGGAGCTGTTTTTT.

This clonotype has at least ten counts. This sequence joins TRBV7-9 and TRBJ2-5, with TRBD2 matching 12 bases. The germline V gene has CDR1 SEHNR and CDR2 FQNEAQ (reference sequence). This CDR3 is 14 amino acids long. Trimming at V came to 5 bases and at J to 3 bases, leaving 1 base not matched to a gene. CDR3: CASSRTSGKETQYF. The DNA of the CDR3 is TGTGCCAGCAGCCGGACTAGCGGGAAAGAGACCCAGTACTTC. Full variable domain (remainder filled in from reference TRBV7-9 and TRBJ2-5): DTGVSQNPRHKITKRGQNVTFRCDPISEHNRLYWYRQTLGQGPEFLTYFQNEAQLEKSRLLSDRFSAERPKGSFSTLEIQRTEQGDSAMYLCASSRTSGKETQYFGPGTRLLVL.

This clonotype was detected ten times or more. The chain is built from TRBV20-1 and TRBJ2-3; 8 bases align to TRBD1. The CDR3 consists of 13 residues. From germline, CDR1 is DFQATT and CDR2 SNEGSKA (reference sequence). The CDR3 here is CSTRQGHTDTQYF. The CDR3 bases are TGCAGCACAAGACAGGGGCACACAGATACGCAGTATTTT.

This clonotype was detected a few times. DNA for the CDR3: TGTGCCAGCAGTGGACAGGGGAGGAGGGAAGATACGCAGTATTTT. Encoded protein: CASSGQGRREDTQYF. This chain links TRBV2 with TRBJ2-3; 8 bases line up with TRBD1. The germline V gene encodes CDR1 SNHLY and CDR2 FYNNEI. The length of the CDR3 is 15 residues. V lost 4 bases, J lost 5 bases, and 8 bases stayed unmatched.